This TCR beta chain was documented in a study of blood T cell repertoires in COVID-19. Study as a whole: Both acute and convalescent COVID-19 samples were obtained from the United States, Italy and Spain. Sample material is recorded as cDNA or gDNA derived from T cells, B-cell-depleted T cells, or PBMCs.

The germline gives CDR1 SEHNR, CDR2 FQNEAQ (reference sequence). V shed 1 base and J 5 bases; nucleotides not matched to a gene: 4. This CDR3 comprises 15 residues. Only one count was recorded for this clone. In the authors' workflow: Estimation of nucleated cell counts relied on the amplification of reference gene primers. Profiled with immunoSEQ multiplex PCR; TCRdb holds only in-frame clones, not every one. The DNA gave D and trimming, while V, J and clone size come from that table. Among roughly 55,000 clones listed, about nine tenths were seen once. The TCR originated in a human donor with active COVID-19. The donor label of this sample is uncertain. The sample comprised peripheral blood. The chain carries TRBV7-9 and TRBJ1-5; 8 positions agree with TRBD1. The CDR3 protein is CASSLGTGSHQPQHF. DNA of the CDR3: TGTGCCAGCAGCTTAGGGACAGGGAGCCATCAGCCCCAGCATTTT.